Reported below is one T cell receptor (beta chain). Its antigen is undetermined. These data belong to a study of T cells expressing NK-cell markers. Study context: HCMV serostatus: seven of eight sequenced donors positive, one negative.

One entry per CDR3 protein, without DNA, is what TCRdb gives after re-calling the 5' RACE reads. The table for this sample gives some 440,000 distinct CDR3 sequences. The study, taken as a whole, reports: There were four donors in whom these clonotypes also led the CD3+CD56-NKG2C+ fraction.

The CDR3 spans 16 residues. The V gene's germline CDR1 is LGHDT and CDR2 YNNKEL (reference sequence). The sequence was obtained from a woman aged 50 to 65 in good health. The chain carries TRBV3-1 and TRBJ2-5. The sequenced material came from blood T cells: a sorted CD56 or NKG2C T cell subset, CD4+ or CD8+ T cells, or bulk PBMC T cells (not recorded which). CDR3 protein: CASSQDSTGHQETQYF.